This is a list of T cell receptor beta chains from one sample in a study of neurological immune-mediated disorders. TCRdb analysed the 5' RACE reads with MiXCR anew, one entry per CDR3 protein. The data hold tens of thousands of distinct CDR3 sequences, with under 13% observed a single time. The material sequenced was PBMCs. Every receptor here comes from a woman aged 25 to 39 with HTLV-1-associated myelopathy (HAM/TSP). Each CDR3 is given with its conserved first and last residue. D genes are given only for firm matches. For some rows the clone size is stated as once, few or many, or as a class when expanded; others skip it.

CDR3nt: TGCGCCAGCAGCTTGGTGGACAATGAGCAGTTCTTC
CDR3aa: CASSLVDNEQFF
abundance: many
v_gene: TRBV5-1
j_gene: TRBJ2-1
d_gene: NA

CDR3nt: TGTGCCAGCAGCGGGGGGGCCGAAGTCTGGGTTGGCACAGATACGCAGTATTTT
CDR3aa: CASSGGAEVWVGTDTQYF
abundance: few
v_gene: TRBV7-2
j_gene: TRBJ2-3
d_gene: NA

CDR3nt: TGCGCCAGCAGCAAAACAGCGGGGAAGGGATACGAGCAGTACTTC
CDR3aa: CASSKTAGKGYEQYF
abundance: NA
v_gene: TRBV5-1
j_gene: TRBJ2-7
d_gene: TRBD2

CDR3nt: TGTGCCAGCAGCATGGGGACAGGGGAGTTGGAGCAGTACTTC
CDR3aa: CASSMGTGELEQYF
abundance: NA
v_gene: TRBV5-6
j_gene: TRBJ2-7
d_gene: TRBD1

CDR3nt: TGCAGTACGCTCCTAGCGGCCGCCTCCGATACGCAGTATTTT
CDR3aa: CSTLLAAASDTQYF
abundance: many
v_gene: TRBV20-1
j_gene: TRBJ2-3
d_gene: TRBD2

CDR3nt: TGTGCCAGTAGTACCGGTTCCTCTGGAAACACCATATATTTT
CDR3aa: CASSTGSSGNTIYF
abundance: many
v_gene: TRBV19
j_gene: TRBJ1-3
d_gene: NA

CDR3nt: TGTGCCACCAGCAGAGATTTTCTGTCGGGCGGCAATCAGCCCCAGCATTTT
CDR3aa: CATSRDFLSGGNQPQHF
abundance: many
v_gene: TRBV15
j_gene: TRBJ1-5
d_gene: NA

CDR3nt: TGCGCCAGCAGCTCCCTCTACCCAACTCGGATGCACCAAGAGACCCAGTACTTC
CDR3aa: CASSSLYPTRMHQETQYF
abundance: many
v_gene: TRBV5-1
j_gene: TRBJ2-5
d_gene: NA

CDR3nt: TGTGCCACCAGTGGTTCAGGGTACAATGAGCAGTTCTTC
CDR3aa: CATSGSGYNEQFF
abundance: many
v_gene: TRBV24-1
j_gene: TRBJ2-1
d_gene: NA

CDR3nt: TGTGCCAGCAGCCCAAAAAACAGGGTGAACACTGAAGCTTTCTTT
CDR3aa: CASSPKNRVNTEAFF
abundance: many
v_gene: TRBV7-9
j_gene: TRBJ1-1
d_gene: NA

CDR3nt: TGTGCCAGCAGTGAATATGTCGGGGGGCCGGGGGCCAACGTCCTGACTTTC
CDR3aa: CASSEYVGGPGANVLTF
abundance: many
v_gene: TRBV25-1
j_gene: TRBJ2-6
d_gene: NA

CDR3nt: TGCGCCAGCAGCTCCACGGACAGGGTACTGTACGAGCAGTACTTC
CDR3aa: CASSSTDRVLYEQYF
abundance: many
v_gene: TRBV5-1
j_gene: TRBJ2-7
d_gene: TRBD1

CDR3nt: TGTGCCAGCAGCTTAGTTTACACAGATACGCAGTATTTT
CDR3aa: CASSLVYTDTQYF
abundance: many
v_gene: TRBV7-2
j_gene: TRBJ2-3
d_gene: NA

CDR3nt: TGTGCCTGGAGTGTGCGGGGCGCGAGTCGCCCTGGCTACACCTTC
CDR3aa: CAWSVRGASRPGYTF
abundance: once
v_gene: TRBV30
j_gene: TRBJ1-2
d_gene: NA

CDR3nt: TGCGCCAGCAGCTTGGGGGGACTAGCGAGCTCCTACAATGAGCAGTTCTTC
CDR3aa: CASSLGGLASSYNEQFF
abundance: many
v_gene: TRBV5-1
j_gene: TRBJ2-1
d_gene: TRBD2

CDR3nt: TGCGCCAGCAGCGTCCGGGACAGGGTGAGGGCCACTGAAGCTTTCTTT
CDR3aa: CASSVRDRVRATEAFF
abundance: many
v_gene: TRBV5-1
j_gene: TRBJ1-1
d_gene: TRBD1

CDR3nt: TGCAGTGCTAGTTCGGGCCAAACAATCTACAATGAGCAGTTCTTC
CDR3aa: CSASSGQTIYNEQFF
abundance: many
v_gene: TRBV20-1
j_gene: TRBJ2-1
d_gene: NA

CDR3nt: TGTGCCAGCAGCTTGAACGGGGACCCCCTCCAGACAAATACTGAAGCTTTCTTT
CDR3aa: CASSLNGDPLQTNTEAFF
abundance: NA
v_gene: TRBV21-1
j_gene: TRBJ1-1
d_gene: NA

CDR3nt: TGTGCCAGCTCACCCGTGGGGGGCTCTGGGGCCAACGTCCTGACTTTC
CDR3aa: CASSPVGGSGANVLTF
abundance: few
v_gene: TRBV18
j_gene: TRBJ2-6
d_gene: NA

CDR3nt: TGTGCCAGCAGCTACGCGCTCAACACTGAAGCTTTCTTT
CDR3aa: CASSYALNTEAFF
abundance: few
v_gene: TRBV7-2
j_gene: TRBJ1-1
d_gene: NA

CDR3nt: TGTGCCAGCAGCAGATCGGGACAGGCGGGAAATCAGCCCCAGCATTTT
CDR3aa: CASSRSGQAGNQPQHF
abundance: many
v_gene: TRBV2
j_gene: TRBJ1-5
d_gene: TRBD1

CDR3nt: TGTGCCAGCAGCCGGGGTCTAGCGGGGGACGGCAAAAACATTCAGTACTTC
CDR3aa: CASSRGLAGDGKNIQYF
abundance: many
v_gene: TRBV5-5
j_gene: TRBJ2-4
d_gene: TRBD2

CDR3nt: TGTGCCAGCAGCCAAGATACTTGGTTTGGGGGCTATGGCTACACCTTC
CDR3aa: CASSQDTWFGGYGYTF
abundance: few
v_gene: TRBV14
j_gene: TRBJ1-2
d_gene: NA